This T cell receptor beta chain was identified during a study of cytomegalovirus exposure and HLA in healthy donors. Study-wide results and caveats: While the bulk of TCR sequences proved rare, some public TCRs turned up in many donors. V segments that were indistinguishable, TRBV6-2 and TRBV6-3 among them, were omitted from analysis. Later analysis showed most CMV-associated TCR beta chains appearing HLA-restricted.

The CDR3 extends over 17 amino acids. CDR1 and CDR2 (germline): MDHEN, SYDVKM. The V gene end was trimmed by 6 bases and the J gene end by 0 bases; junction bases not matched to a gene: 12. Amplification used 60 Vbeta primers and 13 Jbeta primers. Sequenced by immunoSEQ multiplex PCR; TCRdb stores in-frame clones only, minus some. In the table there are approximately 190,000 clones, 75% to 90% of which are singletons. Comment on this clone: Its antigen is undetermined.

Material: PBMCs. This TCR derives from a boy between 2 and 10 years old in good health and CMV-seronegative. The rearrangement uses TRBV28 and TRBJ2-5, with 8 bases identical to TRBD2. The CDR3: CASSLAGGAPYQETQYF. DNA for the CDR3: TGTGCCAGCAGCTTAGCCGGGGGGGCCCCGTACCAAGAGACCCAGTACTTC.